The TCR beta chain under discussion was sequenced for a study of Ad26.COV2.S vaccination and SARS-CoV-2 variants. The CDR3 length is 18 residues. Germline loops: CDR1 SGHTA, CDR2 FQGTGA. With V trimmed by 5 bases and J by 5 bases, 15 bases remained unmatched. TCRdb's table, derived via immunoSEQ multiplex PCR, lists solely in-frame clones and lacks some. The sample holds fewer than 100,000 clones, more than 65% seen once. The chain is built from TRBV7-3 and TRBJ2-2; 9 nucleotides line up with TRBD1. The sample in question was peripheral blood, obtained after recovery from COVID-19. The sequence was obtained from a human donor who had recovered from COVID-19. The CDR3 DNA is TGTGCCAGCAGCCCAGCCCGGGACAGGGTGGTCGGGACCGGGGAGCTGTTTTTT. Protein: CASSPARDRVVGTGELFF.